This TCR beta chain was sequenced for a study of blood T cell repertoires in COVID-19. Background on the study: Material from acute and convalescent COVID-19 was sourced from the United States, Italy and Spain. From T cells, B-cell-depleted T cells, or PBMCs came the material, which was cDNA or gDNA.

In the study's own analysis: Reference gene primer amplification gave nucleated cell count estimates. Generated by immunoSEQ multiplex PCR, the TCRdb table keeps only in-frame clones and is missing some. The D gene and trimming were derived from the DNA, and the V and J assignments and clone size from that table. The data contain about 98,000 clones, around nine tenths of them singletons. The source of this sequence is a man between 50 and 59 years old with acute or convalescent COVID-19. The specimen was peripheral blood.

The CDR3 nucleotides are TGTGCCAGCAGTGTTGGGTCCGGGACAGGGTTACGAGCGGGCTACACCTTC. Translated, it gives CASSVGSGTGLRAGYTF. The rearrangement links TRBV6-1 to TRBJ1-2; 9 bases line up with TRBD1. Germline V CDR1 and CDR2: MNHNS, SASEGT. CDR3 length: 17 residues. The J segment lost 8 bases and the V segment lost 4 bases, leaving 17 bases of the junction unmatched.